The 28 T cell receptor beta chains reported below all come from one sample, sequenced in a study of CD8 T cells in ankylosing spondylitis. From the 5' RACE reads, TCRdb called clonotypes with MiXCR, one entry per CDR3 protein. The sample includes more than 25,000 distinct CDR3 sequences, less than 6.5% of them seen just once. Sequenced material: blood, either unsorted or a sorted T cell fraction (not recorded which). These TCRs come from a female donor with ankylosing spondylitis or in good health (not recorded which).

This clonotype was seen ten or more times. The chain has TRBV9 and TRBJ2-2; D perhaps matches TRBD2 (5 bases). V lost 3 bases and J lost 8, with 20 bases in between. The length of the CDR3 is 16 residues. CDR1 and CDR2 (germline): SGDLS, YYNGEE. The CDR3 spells CASSGRETPISGELFF. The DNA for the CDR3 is TGTGCCAGCAGCGGAAGGGAGACTCCTATATCAGGGGAGCTGTTTTTT.

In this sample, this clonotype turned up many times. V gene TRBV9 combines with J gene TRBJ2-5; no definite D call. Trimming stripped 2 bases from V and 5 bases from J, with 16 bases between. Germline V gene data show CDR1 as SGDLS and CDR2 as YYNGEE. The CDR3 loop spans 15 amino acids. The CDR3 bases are TGTGCCAGCAGCGTCTCCGGGCTGGTAGGGGAGACCCAGTACTTC. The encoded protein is CASSVSGLVGETQYF.

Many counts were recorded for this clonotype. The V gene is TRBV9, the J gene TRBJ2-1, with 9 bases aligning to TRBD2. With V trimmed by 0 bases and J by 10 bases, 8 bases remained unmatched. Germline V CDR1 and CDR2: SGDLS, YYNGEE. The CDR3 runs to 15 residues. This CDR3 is CASSVDQRGAGEQFF. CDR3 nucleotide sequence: TGTGCCAGCAGCGTAGACCAGCGGGGGGCGGGGGAGCAGTTCTTC.

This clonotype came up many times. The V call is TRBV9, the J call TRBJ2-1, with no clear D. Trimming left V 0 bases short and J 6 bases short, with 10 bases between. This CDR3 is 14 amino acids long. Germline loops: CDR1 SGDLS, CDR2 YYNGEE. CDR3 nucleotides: TGTGCCAGCAGCGTAGTAGGCCGTACCAATGAGCAGTTCTTC. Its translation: CASSVVGRTNEQFF.

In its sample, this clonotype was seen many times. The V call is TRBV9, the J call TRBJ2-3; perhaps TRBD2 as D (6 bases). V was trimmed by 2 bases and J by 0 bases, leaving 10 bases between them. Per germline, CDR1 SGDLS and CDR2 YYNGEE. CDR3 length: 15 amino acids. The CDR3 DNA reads TGTGCCAGCAGCGTCGCGGGGTACAGCACAGATACGCAGTATTTT. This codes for CASSVAGYSTDTQYF.

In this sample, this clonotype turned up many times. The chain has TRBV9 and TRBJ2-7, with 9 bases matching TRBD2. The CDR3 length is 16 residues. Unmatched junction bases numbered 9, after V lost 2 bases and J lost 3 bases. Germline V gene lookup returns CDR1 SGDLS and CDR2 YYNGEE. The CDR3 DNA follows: TGTGCCAGCAGCGTTTCTCCGGGACTAGCAAGCTACGAGCAGTACTTC. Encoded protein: CASSVSPGLASYEQYF.

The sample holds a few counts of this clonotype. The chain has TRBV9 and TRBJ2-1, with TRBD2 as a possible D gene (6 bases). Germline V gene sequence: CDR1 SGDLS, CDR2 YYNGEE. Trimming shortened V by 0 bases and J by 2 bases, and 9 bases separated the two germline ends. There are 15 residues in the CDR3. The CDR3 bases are TGTGCCAGCAGCGTAGGGAGACTAGCCTACAATGAGCAGTTCTTC. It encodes CASSVGRLAYNEQFF.

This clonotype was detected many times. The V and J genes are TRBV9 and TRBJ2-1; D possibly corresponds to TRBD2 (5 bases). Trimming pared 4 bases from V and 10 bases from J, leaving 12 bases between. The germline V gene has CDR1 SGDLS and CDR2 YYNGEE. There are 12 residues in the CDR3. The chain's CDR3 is CASSRSTMEQFF. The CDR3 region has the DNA TGTGCCAGCAGCCGCTCGACTATGGAGCAGTTCTTC.

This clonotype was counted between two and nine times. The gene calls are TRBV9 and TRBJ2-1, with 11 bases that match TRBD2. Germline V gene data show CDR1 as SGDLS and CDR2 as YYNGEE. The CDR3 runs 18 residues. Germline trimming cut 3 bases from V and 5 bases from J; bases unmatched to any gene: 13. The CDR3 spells CASSESGTSGGGDNEQFF. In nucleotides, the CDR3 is TGTGCCAGCAGCGAATCCGGGACTAGCGGAGGAGGCGACAATGAGCAGTTCTTC.

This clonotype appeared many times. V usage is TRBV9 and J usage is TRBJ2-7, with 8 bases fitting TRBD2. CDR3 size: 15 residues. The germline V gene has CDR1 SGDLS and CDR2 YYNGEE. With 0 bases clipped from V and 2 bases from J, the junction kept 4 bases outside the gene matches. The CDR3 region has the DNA TGTGCCAGCAGCGTAGGGGTTAGCGGGACCTACGAGCAGTACTTC. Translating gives CASSVGVSGTYEQYF.

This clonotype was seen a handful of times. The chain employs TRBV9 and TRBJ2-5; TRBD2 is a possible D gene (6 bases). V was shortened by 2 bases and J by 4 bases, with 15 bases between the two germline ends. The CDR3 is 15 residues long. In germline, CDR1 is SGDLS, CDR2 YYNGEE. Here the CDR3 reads CASSVEGRNGETQYF. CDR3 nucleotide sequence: TGTGCCAGCAGCGTTGAGGGGAGGAATGGAGAGACCCAGTACTTC.

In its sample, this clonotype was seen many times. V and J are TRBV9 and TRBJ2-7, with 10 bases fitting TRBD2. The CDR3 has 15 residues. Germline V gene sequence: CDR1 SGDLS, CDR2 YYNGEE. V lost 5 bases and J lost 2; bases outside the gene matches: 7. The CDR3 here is CASSGPTSGTYEQYF. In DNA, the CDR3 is TGTGCCAGCAGTGGCCCCACTAGCGGGACCTACGAGCAGTACTTC.

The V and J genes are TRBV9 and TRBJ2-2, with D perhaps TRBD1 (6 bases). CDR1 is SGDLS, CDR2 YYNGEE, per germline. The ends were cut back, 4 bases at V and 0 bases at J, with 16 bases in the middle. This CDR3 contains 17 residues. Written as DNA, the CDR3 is TGTGCCAGCAGCACCCCTCGAGGGGGACCGAACACCGGGGAGCTGTTTTTT. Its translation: CASSTPRGGPNTGELFF.

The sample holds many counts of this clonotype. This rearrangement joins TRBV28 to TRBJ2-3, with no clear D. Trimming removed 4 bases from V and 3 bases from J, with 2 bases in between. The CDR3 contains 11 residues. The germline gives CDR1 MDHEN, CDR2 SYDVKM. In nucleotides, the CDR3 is TGTGCCAGCAGTTCGACAGATACGCAGTATTTT. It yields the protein CASSSTDTQYF.

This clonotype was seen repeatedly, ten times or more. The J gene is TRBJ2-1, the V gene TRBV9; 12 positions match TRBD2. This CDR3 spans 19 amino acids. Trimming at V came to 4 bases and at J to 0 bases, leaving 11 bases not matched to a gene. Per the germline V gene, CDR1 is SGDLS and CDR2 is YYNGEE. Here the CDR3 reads CASSITSGGSLSSYNEQFF. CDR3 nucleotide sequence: TGTGCCAGCAGCATCACTAGCGGGGGGTCCCTGAGCTCCTACAATGAGCAGTTCTTC.

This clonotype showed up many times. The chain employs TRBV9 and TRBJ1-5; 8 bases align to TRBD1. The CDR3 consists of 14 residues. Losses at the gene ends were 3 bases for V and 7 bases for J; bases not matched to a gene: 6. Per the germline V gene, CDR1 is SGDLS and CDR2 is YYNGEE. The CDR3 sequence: CASSAGQGNQPQHF. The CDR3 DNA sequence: TGTGCCAGCAGCGCAGGACAGGGTAACCAGCCCCAGCATTTT.

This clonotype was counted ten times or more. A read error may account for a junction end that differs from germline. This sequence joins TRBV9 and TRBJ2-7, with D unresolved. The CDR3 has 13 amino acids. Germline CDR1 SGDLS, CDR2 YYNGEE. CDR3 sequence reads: CASSATPTYEHYF. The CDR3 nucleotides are TGTGCCAGCAGCGCAACACCAACCTACGAGCATTACTTC.

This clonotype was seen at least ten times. CDR3 residues: CASSVSVRETQYF. CDR3 DNA sequence: TGTGCCAGCAGCGTTTCTGTCAGAGAGACCCAGTACTTC. The J gene is TRBJ2-5, the V gene TRBV9; D uncertain. The V gene lost 2 bases and the J gene lost 4 bases, with 9 bases spanning the gap. CDR1 SGDLS and CDR2 YYNGEE come from the germline V gene. The CDR3 is 13 amino acids.

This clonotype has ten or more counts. The CDR3 loop reads CASSLRGSYGYTF. The CDR3 DNA follows: TGTGCCAGCAGCCTTAGGGGAAGCTATGGCTACACCTTC. The chain links TRBV9 to TRBJ1-2; D might be TRBD1 (5 bases). Germline-derived CDR1 and CDR2 are SGDLS and YYNGEE. This CDR3 spans 13 amino acids. Trimming shortened V by 4 bases and J by 4 bases, and 11 bases separated the two germline ends.

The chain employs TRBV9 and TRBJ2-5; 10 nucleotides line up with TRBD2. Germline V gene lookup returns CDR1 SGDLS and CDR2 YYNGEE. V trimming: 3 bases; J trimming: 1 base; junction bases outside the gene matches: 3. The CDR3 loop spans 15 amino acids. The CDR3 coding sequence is TGTGCCAGCAGCGGAGGACTAGCGGTCCAAGAGACCCAGTACTTC. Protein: CASSGGLAVQETQYF.

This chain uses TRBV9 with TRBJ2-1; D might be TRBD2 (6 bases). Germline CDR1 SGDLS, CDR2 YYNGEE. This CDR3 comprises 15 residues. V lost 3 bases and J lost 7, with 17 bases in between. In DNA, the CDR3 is TGTGCCAGCAGCGGACGACTAGACCGGGGGAATGAGCAGTTCTTC. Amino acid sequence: CASSGRLDRGNEQFF.

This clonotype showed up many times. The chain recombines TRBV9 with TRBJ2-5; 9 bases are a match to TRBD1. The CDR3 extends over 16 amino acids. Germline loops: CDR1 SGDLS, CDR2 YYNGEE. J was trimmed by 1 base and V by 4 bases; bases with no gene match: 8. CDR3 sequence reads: CASSLGTGTGQETQYF. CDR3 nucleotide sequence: TGTGCCAGCAGCCTGGGGACAGGGACCGGCCAAGAGACCCAGTACTTC.

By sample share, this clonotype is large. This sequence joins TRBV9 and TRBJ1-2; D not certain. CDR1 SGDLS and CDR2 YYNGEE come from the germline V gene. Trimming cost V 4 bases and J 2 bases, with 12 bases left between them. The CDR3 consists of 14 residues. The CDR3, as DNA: TGTGCCAGCAGCCCCGACGGGCTGAACTATGGCTACACCTTC. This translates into CASSPDGLNYGYTF.

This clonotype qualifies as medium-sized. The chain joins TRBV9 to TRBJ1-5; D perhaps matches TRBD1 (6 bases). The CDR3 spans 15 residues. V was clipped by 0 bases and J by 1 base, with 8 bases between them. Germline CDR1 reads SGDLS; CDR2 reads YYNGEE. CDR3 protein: CASSVEGGSNQPQHF. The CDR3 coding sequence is TGTGCCAGCAGCGTAGAGGGGGGGAGCAATCAGCCCCAGCATTTT.

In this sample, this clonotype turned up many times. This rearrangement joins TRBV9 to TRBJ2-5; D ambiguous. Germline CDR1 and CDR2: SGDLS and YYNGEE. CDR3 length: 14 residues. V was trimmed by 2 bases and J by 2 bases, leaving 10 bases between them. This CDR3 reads CASSVGQRQETQYF. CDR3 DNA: TGTGCCAGCAGCGTTGGCCAGAGGCAAGAGACCCAGTACTTC.

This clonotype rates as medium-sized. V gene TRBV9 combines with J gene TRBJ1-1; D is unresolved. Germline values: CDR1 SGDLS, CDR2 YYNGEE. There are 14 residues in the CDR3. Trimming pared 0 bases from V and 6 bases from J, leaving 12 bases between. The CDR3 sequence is CASSVGDKVAEAFF. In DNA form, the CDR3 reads TGTGCCAGCAGCGTAGGGGATAAGGTTGCTGAAGCTTTCTTT.

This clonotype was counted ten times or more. CDR3 loop: CASSVVIGQGSGGYTF. Here the CDR3 DNA reads TGTGCCAGCAGCGTAGTGATTGGACAGGGTTCTGGTGGCTACACCTTC. V gene TRBV9 combines with J gene TRBJ1-2, with 8 bases lining up with TRBD1. The CDR3 contains 16 residues. The V segment lost 0 bases and the J segment 7 bases; nucleotides outside the gene matches: 11. CDR1 is SGDLS and CDR2 is YYNGEE in the germline V gene. The full variable domain, in which reference TRBV9 and TRBJ1-2 provide the parts outside the CDR3, is DSGVTQTPKHLITATGQRVTLRCSPRSGDLSVYWYQQSLDQGLQFLIQYYNGEERAKGNILERFSAQQFPDLHSELNLSSLELGDSALYFCASSVVIGQGSGGYTFGSGTRLTVV.

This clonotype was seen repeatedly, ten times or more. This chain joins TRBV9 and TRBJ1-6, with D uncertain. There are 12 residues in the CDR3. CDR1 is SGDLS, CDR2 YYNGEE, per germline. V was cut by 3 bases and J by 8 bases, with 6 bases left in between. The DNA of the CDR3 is TGTGCCAGCAGCGGAGGAGATTCACCCCTCCACTTT. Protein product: CASSGGDSPLHF. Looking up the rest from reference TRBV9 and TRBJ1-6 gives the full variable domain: DSGVTQTPKHLITATGQRVTLRCSPRSGDLSVYWYQQSLDQGLQFLIQYYNGEERAKGNILERFSAQQFPDLHSELNLSSLELGDSALYFCASSGGDSPLHFGNGTRLTVT.